This T cell receptor (beta chain) was captured in a study of T cell responses to AZD1222 COVID-19 vaccine. In germline, CDR1 is MNHEY, CDR2 SVGAGI. V dropped 4 bases and J dropped 1 base, with 4 bases sitting between them. CDR3 length: 13 amino acids. Produced via immunoSEQ multiplex PCR; TCRdb's table is partial and in-frame only. Of around 160,000 clones in the sample, roughly 86% were seen once. The TCR sequence derives from an adult in good health. The source material was peripheral blood, sampled on day 0 of AZD1222 vaccination. This chain links TRBV6-5 with TRBJ2-2; no definite D call. The CDR3 DNA reads TGTGCCAGCAGTTCGCTGAACACCGGGGAGCTGTTTTTT. It encodes CASSSLNTGELFF.